This TCR beta chain was obtained from a study of blood T cell repertoires in COVID-19. This CDR3 contains 14 residues. The V end was cut by 5 bases, the J end by 4 bases, with 14 bases between. CDR1 and CDR2 from the germline V gene are LNHDA and SQIVND (reference sequence). Only in-frame clones appear in the TCRdb table, and some are missing; sequencing was by immunoSEQ multiplex PCR. This sample carries some 270,000 clones, roughly 89% of them seen once, and the ten largest clones take under 2.5%. This clonotype was sampled from a woman aged 55-70 years who had recovered from COVID-19. Sequencing was performed on PBMCs or T cells enriched from blood (not recorded which). V is TRBV19 and J is TRBJ2-5; D may be TRBD1 (6 bases). The CDR3 sequence: CASSPSLGAETQYF. CDR3 sequence (DNA): TGTGCCAGTAGTCCCTCGCTGGGGGCAGAGACCCAGTACTTC.